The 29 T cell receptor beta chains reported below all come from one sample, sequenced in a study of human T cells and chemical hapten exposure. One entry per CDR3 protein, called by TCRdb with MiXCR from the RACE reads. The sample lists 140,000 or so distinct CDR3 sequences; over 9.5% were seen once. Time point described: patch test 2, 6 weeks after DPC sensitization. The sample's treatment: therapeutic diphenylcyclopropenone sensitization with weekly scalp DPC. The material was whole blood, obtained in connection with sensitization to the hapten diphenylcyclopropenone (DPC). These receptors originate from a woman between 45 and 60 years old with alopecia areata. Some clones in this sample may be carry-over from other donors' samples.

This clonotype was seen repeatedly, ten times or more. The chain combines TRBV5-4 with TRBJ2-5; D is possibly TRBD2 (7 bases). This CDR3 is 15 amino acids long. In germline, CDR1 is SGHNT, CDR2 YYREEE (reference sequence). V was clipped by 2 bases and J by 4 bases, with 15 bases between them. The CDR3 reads CASSFGGRLGETQYF. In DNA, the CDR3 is TGTGCCAGCAGCTTCGGGGGGCGGCTTGGAGAGACCCAGTACTTC.

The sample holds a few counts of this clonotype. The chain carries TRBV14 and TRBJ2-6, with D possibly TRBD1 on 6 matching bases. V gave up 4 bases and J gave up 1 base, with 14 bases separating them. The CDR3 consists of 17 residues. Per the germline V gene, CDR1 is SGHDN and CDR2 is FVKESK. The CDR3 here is CASSPWDTKSGANVLTF. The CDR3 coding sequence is TGTGCCAGCAGCCCCTGGGACACCAAATCTGGGGCCAACGTCCTGACTTTC. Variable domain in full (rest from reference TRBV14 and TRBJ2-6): EAGVTQFPSHSVIEKGQTVTLRCDPISGHDNLYWYRRVMGKEIKFLLHFVKESKQDESGMPNNRFLAERTGGTYSTLKVQPAELEDSGVYFCASSPWDTKSGANVLTFGAGSRLTVL.

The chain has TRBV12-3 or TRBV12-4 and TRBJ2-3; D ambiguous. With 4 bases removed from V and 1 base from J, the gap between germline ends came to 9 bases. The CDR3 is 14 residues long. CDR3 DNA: TGTGCCAGCAGTTCCCTGTTGGGCACAGATACGCAGTATTTT. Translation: CASSSLLGTDTQYF.

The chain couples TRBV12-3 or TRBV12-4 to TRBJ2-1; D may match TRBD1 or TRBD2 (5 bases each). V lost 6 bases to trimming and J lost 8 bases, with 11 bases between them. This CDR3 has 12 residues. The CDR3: CASSKRGDEQFF. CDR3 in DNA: TGTGCCAGCAGCAAGAGAGGGGATGAGCAGTTCTTC.

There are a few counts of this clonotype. In nucleotides, the CDR3 is TGTGCCAGTGCCCCCTATGGCAATCAGCCCCAGCATTTT. It encodes CASAPYGNQPQHF. The chain has TRBV19 and TRBJ1-5; D gene ambiguous. Germline V lookup: CDR1 LNHDA, CDR2 SQIVND (reference sequence). Trimming left V 8 bases short and J 2 bases short, with 10 bases between. The CDR3 length is 13 residues.

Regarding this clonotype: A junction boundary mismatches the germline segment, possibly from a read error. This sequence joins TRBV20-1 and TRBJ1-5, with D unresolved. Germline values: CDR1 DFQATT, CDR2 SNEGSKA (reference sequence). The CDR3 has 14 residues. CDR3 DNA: TGCAGAGCTAGTTTTGGGGTTAGGAATCAGCCCCAGCATTTT. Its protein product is CRASFGVRNQPQHF.

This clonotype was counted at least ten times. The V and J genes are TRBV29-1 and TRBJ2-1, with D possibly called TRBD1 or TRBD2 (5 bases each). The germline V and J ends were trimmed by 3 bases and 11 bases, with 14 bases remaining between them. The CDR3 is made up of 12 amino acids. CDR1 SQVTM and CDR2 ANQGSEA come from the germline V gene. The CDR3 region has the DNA TGCAGCGTTGACACCGGGGCGAAGAAGCAGTTCTTC. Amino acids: CSVDTGAKKQFF.

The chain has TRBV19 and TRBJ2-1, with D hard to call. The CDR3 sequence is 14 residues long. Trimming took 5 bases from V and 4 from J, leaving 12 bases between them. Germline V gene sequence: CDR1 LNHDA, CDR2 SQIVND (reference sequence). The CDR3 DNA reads TGTGCCAGTAGTTTGGGGTCTAGATACAATGAGCAGTTCTTC. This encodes CASSLGSRYNEQFF.

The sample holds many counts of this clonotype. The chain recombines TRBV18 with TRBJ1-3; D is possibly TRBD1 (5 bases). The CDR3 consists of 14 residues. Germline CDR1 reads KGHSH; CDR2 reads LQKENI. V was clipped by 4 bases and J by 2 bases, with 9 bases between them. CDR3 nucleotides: TGTGCCAGCTCACGCGACAGTACTGGAAACACCATATATTTT. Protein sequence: CASSRDSTGNTIYF.

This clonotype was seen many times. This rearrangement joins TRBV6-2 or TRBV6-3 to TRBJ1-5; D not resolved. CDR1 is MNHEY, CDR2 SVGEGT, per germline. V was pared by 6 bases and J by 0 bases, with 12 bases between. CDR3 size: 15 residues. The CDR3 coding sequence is TGTGCCAGCAGGACCAGAGATTATAGCAATCAGCCCCAGCATTTT. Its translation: CASRTRDYSNQPQHF.

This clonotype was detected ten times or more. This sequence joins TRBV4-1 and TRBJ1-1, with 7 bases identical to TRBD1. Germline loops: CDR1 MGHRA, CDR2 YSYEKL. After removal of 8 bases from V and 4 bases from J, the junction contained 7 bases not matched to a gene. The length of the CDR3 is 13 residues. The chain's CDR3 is CASGTTGSTEAFF. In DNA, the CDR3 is TGCGCCAGCGGGACGACAGGGAGCACTGAAGCTTTCTTT.

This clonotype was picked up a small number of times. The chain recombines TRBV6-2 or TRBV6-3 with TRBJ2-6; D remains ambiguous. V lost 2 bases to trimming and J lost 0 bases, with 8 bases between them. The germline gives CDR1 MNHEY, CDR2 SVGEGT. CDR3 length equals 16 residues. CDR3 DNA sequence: TGTGCCAGCAGTTACGGACGGCTCTCTGGGGCCAACGTCCTGACTTTC. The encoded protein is CASSYGRLSGANVLTF.

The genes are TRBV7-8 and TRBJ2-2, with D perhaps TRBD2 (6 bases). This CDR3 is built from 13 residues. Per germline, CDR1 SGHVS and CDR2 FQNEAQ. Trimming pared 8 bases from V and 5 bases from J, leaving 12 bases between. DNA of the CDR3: TGTGCCAGCGGAGGGAGGACGACCGGGGAGCTGTTTTTT. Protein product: CASGGRTTGELFF.

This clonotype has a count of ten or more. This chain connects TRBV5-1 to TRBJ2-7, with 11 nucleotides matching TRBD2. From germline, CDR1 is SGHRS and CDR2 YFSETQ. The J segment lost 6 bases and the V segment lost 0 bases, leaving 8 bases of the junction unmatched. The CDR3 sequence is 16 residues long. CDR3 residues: CASSLDGLAGLGEQYF. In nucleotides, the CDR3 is TGCGCCAGCAGCTTGGATGGACTAGCGGGCTTGGGCGAGCAGTACTTC.

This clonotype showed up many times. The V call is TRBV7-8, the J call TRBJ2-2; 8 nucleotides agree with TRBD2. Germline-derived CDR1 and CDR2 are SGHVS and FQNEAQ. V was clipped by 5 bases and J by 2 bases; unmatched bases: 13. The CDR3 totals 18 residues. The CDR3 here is CASSRPSDSGVNTGELFF. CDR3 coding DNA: TGTGCCAGCAGCCGGCCGTCAGATAGCGGGGTAAACACCGGGGAGCTGTTTTTT.

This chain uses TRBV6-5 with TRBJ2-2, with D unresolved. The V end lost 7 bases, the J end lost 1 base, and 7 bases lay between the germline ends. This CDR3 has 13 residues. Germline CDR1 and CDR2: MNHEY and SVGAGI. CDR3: CASTEWNTGELFF. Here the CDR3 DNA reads TGTGCCAGCACCGAGTGGAACACCGGGGAGCTGTTTTTT.

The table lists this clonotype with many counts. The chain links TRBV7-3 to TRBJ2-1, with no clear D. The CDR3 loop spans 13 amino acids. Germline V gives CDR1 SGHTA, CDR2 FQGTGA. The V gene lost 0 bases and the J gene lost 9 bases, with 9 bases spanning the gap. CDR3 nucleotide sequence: TGTGCCAGCAGCTTAACTTCAGCTACTGAGCAGTTCTTC. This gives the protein CASSLTSATEQFF.

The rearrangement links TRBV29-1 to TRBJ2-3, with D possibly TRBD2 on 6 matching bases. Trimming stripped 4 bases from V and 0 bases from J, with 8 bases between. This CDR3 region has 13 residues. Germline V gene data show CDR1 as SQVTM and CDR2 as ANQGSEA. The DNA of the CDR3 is TGCAGCGTTGGGGGGACTAGCACAGATACGCAGTATTTT. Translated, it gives CSVGGTSTDTQYF.

The CDR3 here is CASRWRAARTEAFF. The CDR3 DNA sequence: TGTGCCAGCCGTTGGCGGGCGGCTAGGACTGAAGCTTTCTTT. This rearrangement joins TRBV6-5 to TRBJ1-1, with D hard to call. The germline V gene has CDR1 MNHEY and CDR2 SVGAGI. The V gene lost 8 bases and the J gene lost 5 bases, with 18 bases spanning the gap. The CDR3 runs 14 residues.

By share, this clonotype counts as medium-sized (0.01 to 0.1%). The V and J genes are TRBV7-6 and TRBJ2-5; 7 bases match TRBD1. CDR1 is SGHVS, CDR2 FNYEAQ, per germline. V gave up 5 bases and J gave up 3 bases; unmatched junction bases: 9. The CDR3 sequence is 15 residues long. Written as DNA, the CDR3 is TGTGCCAGCAGCCCCCCCCGGGACAGCGAAGAGACCCAGTACTTC. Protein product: CASSPPRDSEETQYF.

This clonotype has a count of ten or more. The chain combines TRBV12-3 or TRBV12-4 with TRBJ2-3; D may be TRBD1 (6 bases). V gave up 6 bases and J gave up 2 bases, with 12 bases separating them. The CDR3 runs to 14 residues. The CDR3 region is CASRPGHFTDTQYF. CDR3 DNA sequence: TGTGCCAGCAGGCCGGGACACTTCACAGATACGCAGTATTTT.

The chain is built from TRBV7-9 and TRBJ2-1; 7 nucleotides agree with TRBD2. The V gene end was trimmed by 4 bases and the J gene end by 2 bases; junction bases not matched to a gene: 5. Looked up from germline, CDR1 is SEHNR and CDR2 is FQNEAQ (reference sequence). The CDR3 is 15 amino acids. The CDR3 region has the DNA TGTGCCAGCAGCTCGTACAGCGGGACCTACAATGAGCAGTTCTTC. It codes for CASSSYSGTYNEQFF.

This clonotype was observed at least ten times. The CDR3 nucleotides are TGCAGTGCTAGTGGTTGGACTAGCGAGAGACGCGAGCAGTTCTTC. Translating it yields CSASGWTSERREQFF. This rearrangement joins TRBV20-1 to TRBJ2-1; 9 bases match TRBD2. V dropped 3 bases and J dropped 10; count of bases not matched to a gene: 13. The length of the CDR3 is 15 residues. Looked up from germline, CDR1 is DFQATT and CDR2 is SNEGSKA (reference sequence).

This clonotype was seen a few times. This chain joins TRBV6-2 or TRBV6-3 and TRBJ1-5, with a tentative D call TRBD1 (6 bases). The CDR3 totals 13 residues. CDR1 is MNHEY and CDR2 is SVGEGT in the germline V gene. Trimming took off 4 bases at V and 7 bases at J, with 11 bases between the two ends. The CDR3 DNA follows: TGTGCCAGCAGTTCTAACAGGGCGCAGCCCCAGCATTTT. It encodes CASSSNRAQPQHF.

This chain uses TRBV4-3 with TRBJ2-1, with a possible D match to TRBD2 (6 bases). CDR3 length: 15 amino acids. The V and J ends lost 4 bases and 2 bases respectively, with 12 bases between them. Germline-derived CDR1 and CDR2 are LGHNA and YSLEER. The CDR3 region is CASSPGDSPYNEQFF. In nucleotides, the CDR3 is TGCGCCAGCAGCCCCGGGGACTCCCCCTACAATGAGCAGTTCTTC.

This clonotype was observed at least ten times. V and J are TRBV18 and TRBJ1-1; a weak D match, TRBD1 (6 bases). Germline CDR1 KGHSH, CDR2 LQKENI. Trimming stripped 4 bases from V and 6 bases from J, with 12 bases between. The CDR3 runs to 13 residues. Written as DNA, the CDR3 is TGTGCCAGCTCACAACAGGGTTCCGCTGAAGCTTTCTTT. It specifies CASSQQGSAEAFF.

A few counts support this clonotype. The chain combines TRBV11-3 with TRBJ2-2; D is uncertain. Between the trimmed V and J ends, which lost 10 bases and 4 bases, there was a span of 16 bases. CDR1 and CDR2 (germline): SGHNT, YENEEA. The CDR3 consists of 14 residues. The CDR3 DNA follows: TGTGCCACCTCGTTCGGACGGACCACCGGGGAGCTGTTTTTT. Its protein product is CATSFGRTTGELFF. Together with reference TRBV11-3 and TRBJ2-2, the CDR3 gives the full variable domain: EAGVVQSPRYKIIEKKQPVAFWCNPISGHNTLYWYLQNLGQGPELLIRYENEEAVDDSQLPKDRFSAERLKGVDSTLKIQPAELGDSAVYLCATSFGRTTGELFFGEGSRLTVL.

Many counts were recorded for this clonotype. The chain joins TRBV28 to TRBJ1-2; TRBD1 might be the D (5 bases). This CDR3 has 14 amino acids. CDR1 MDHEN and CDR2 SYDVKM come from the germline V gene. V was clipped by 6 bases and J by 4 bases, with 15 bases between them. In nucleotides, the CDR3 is TGTGCCAGCAGCCTGGACACCCGCCCCTATGGCTACACCTTC. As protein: CASSLDTRPYGYTF.

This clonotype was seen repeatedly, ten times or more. The CDR3 sequence: CASSAQNYGYTF. The CDR3 region has the DNA TGTGCCAGCAGCGCGCAGAACTATGGCTACACCTTC. This sequence joins TRBV7-9 and TRBJ1-2; D is undetermined. V gave up 5 bases and J gave up 2 bases, with 6 bases separating them. The CDR3 totals 12 residues. Germline lookup yields CDR1 SEHNR and CDR2 FQNEAQ (reference sequence). The whole variable domain, filled in from reference TRBV7-9 and TRBJ1-2, reads DTGVSQNPRHKITKRGQNVTFRCDPISEHNRLYWYRQTLGQGPEFLTYFQNEAQLEKSRLLSDRFSAERPKGSFSTLEIQRTEQGDSAMYLCASSAQNYGYTFGSGTRLTVV.